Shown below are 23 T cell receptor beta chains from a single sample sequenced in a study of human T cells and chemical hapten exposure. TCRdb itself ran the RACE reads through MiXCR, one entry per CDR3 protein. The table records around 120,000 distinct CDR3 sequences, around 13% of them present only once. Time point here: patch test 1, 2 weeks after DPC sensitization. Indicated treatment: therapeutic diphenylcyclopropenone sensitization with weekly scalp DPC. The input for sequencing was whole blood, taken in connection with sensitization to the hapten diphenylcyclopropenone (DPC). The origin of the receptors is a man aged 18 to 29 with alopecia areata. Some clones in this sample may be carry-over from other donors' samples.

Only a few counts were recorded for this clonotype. As DNA, the CDR3 is TGTGCCAGCTCACCAGGTGCAGGGATGTACCCTGAAGCTTTCTTT. Translated, it gives CASSPGAGMYPEAFF. This chain uses TRBV18 with TRBJ1-1; maybe TRBD1 (5 bases). The germline V and J ends were trimmed by 2 bases and 6 bases, with 16 bases remaining between them. Germline assignment: CDR1 KGHSH and CDR2 LQKENI. This CDR3 is 15 amino acids long.

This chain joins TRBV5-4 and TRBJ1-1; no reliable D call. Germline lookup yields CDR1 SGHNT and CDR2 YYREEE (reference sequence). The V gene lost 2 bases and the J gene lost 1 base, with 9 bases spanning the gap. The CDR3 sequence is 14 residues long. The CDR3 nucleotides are TGTGCCAGCAGCTTAGGACGGTCGAACACTGAAGCTTTCTTT. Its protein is CASSLGRSNTEAFF.

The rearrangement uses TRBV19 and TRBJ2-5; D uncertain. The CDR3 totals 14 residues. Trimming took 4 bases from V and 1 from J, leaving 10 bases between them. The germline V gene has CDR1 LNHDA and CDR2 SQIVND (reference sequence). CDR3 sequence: CASSRQATQETQYF. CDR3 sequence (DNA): TGTGCCAGTAGTAGGCAGGCCACCCAAGAGACCCAGTACTTC.

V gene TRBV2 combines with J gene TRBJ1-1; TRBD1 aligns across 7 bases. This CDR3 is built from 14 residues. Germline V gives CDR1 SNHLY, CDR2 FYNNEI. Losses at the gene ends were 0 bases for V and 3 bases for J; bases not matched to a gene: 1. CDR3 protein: CASSEAGTDTEAFF. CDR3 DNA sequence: TGTGCCAGCAGTGAAGCAGGGACAGACACTGAAGCTTTCTTT.

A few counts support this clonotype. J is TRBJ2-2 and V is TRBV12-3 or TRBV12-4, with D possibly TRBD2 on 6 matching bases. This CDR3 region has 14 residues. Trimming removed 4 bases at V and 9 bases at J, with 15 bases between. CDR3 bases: TGTGCCAGCAGTTCCCCGGGACTCAGCCGGGAGCTGTTTTTT. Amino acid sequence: CASSSPGLSRELFF.

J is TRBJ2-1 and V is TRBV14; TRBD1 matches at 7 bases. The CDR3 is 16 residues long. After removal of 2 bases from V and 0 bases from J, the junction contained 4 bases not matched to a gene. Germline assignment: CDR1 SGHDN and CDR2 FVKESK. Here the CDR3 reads CASSQPTGSSYNEQFF. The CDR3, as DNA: TGTGCCAGCAGCCAACCGACAGGGAGCTCCTACAATGAGCAGTTCTTC.

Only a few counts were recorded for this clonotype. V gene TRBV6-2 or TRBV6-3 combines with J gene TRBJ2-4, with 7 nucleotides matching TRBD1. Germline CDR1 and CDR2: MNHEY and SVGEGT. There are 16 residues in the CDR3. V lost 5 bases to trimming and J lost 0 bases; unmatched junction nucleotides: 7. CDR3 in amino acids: CASSAGTEIAKNIQYF. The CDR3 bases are TGTGCCAGCAGTGCCGGGACAGAGATAGCCAAAAACATTCAGTACTTC.

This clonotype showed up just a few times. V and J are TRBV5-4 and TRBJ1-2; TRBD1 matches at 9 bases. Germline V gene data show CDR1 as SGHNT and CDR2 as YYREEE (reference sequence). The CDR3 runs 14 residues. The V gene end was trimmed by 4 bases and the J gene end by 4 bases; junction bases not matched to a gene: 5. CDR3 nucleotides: TGTGCCAGCAGCCCACCGACAGGGGGCTATGGCTACACCTTC. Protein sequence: CASSPPTGGYGYTF.

CDR3 loop: CASSQARGYEQYF. In nucleotides, the CDR3 is TGTGCCAGCAGCCAGGCACGGGGGTACGAGCAGTACTTC. The chain is built from TRBV4-2 and TRBJ2-7; perhaps TRBD2 as D (6 bases). V was trimmed by 3 bases and J by 4 bases, leaving 10 bases between them. Looked up from germline, CDR1 is LGHNA and CDR2 is YNFKEQ. The CDR3 has 13 residues.

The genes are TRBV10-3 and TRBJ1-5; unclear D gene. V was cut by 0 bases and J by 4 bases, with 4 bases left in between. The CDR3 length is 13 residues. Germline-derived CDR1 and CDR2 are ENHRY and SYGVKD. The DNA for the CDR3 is TGTGCCATCAGTGAGTCGCTGAATCAGCCCCAGCATTTT. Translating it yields CAISESLNQPQHF.

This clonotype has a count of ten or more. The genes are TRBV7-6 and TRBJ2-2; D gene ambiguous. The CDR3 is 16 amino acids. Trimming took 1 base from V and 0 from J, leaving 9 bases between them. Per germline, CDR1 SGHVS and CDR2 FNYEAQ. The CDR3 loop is CASSLGPLANTGELFF. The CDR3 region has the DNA TGTGCCAGCAGCTTAGGTCCCCTCGCGAACACCGGGGAGCTGTTTTTT.

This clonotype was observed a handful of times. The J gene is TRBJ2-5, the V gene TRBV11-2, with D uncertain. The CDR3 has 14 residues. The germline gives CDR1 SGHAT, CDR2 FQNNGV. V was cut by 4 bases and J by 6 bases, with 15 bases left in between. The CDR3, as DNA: TGTGCCAGCAGCTCGAGGCGTCAGGACCAGACCCAGTACTTC. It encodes CASSSRRQDQTQYF.

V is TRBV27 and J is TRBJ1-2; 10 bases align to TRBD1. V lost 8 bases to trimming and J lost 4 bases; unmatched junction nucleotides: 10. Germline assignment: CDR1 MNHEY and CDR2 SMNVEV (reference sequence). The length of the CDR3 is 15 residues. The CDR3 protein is CASRLGQGRSYGYTF. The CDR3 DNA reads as TGTGCCAGCCGTCTGGGACAGGGGAGGAGCTATGGCTACACCTTC.

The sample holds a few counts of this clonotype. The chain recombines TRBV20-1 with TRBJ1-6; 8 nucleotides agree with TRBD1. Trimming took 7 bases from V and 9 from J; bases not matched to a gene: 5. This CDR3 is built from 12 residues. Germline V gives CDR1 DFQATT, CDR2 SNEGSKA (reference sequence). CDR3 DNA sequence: TGCAGTGTACAGGGGGTGGGTTCACCCCTCCACTTT. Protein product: CSVQGVGSPLHF.

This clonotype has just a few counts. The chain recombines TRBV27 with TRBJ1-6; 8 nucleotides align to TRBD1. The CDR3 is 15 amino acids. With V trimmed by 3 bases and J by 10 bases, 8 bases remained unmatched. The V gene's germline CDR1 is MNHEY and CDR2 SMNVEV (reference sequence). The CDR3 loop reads CASSFRRTGSSPLHF. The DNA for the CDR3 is TGTGCCAGCAGTTTTCGGCGGACAGGGTCCTCACCCCTCCACTTT.

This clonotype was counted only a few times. CDR3 protein: CASSYSFTRGQDEKLFF. The CDR3 bases are TGTGCCAGCAGTTACTCGTTTACCCGAGGACAGGATGAAAAACTGTTTTTT. The J gene is TRBJ1-4, the V gene TRBV6-2 or TRBV6-3, with 7 bases fitting TRBD1. J was trimmed by 6 bases and V by 0 bases; bases with no gene match: 10. Germline CDR1 MNHEY, CDR2 SVGEGT. The CDR3 is 17 amino acids.

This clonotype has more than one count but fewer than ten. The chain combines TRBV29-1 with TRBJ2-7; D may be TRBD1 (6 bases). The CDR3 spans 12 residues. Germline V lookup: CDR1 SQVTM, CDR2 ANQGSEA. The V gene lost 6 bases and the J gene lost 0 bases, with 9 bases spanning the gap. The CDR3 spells CSVPGHSYEQYF. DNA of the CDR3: TGCAGCGTCCCGGGACACTCCTACGAGCAGTACTTC.

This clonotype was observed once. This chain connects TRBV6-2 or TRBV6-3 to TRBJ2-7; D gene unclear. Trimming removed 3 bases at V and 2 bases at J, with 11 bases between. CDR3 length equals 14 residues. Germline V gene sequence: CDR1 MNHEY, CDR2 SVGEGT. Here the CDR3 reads CASSYQDGTYEQYV. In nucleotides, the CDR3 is TGTGCCAGCAGTTATCAAGACGGCACCTACGAGCAGTACGTC.

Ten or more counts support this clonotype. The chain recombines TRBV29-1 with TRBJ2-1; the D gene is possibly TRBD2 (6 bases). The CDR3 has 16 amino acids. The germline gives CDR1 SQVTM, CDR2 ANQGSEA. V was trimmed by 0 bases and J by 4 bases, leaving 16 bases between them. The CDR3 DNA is TGCAGCGTTGAAGATGTCGGGACTCACCAATACAATGAGCAGTTCTTC. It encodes CSVEDVGTHQYNEQFF.

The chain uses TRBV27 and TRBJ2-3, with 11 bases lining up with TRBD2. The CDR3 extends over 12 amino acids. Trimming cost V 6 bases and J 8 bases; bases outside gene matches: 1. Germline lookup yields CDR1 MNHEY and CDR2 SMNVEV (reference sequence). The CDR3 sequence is CASSGTSGTQYF. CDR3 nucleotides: TGTGCCAGCAGCGGGACTAGCGGTACGCAGTATTTT.

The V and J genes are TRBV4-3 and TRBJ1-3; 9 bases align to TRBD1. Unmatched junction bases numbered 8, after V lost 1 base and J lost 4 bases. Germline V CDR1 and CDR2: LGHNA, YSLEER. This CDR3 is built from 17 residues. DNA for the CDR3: TGCGCCAGCAGCCAAGCTTACAGGGGGCCGTGGGGAAACACCATATATTTT. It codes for CASSQAYRGPWGNTIYF.

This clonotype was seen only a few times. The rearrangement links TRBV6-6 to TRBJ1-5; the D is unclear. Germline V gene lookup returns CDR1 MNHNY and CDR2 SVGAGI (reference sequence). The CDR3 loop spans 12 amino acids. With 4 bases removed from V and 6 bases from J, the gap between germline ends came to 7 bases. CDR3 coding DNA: TGTGCCAGCAGTTTCCCTACTCAGCCCCAGCATTTT. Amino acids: CASSFPTQPQHF.

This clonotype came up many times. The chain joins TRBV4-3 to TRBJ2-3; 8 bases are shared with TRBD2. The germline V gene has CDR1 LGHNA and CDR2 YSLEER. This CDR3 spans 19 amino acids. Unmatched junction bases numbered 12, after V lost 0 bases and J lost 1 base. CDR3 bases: TGCGCCAGCAGCCAAGAATCGGGGGGGCTAGCTGACGGCACAGATACGCAGTATTTT. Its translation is CASSQESGGLADGTDTQYF.